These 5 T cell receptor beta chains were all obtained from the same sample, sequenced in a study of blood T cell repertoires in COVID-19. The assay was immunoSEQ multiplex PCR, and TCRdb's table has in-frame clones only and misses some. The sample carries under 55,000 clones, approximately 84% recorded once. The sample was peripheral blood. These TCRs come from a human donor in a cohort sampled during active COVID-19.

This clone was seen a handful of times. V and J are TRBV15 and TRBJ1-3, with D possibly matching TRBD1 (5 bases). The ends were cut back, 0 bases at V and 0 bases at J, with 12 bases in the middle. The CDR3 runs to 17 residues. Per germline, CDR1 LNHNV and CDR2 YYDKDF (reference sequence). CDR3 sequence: CATSRDFLGGSGNTIYF. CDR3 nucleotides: TGTGCCACCAGCAGAGATTTCCTCGGGGGCTCTGGAAACACCATATATTTT.

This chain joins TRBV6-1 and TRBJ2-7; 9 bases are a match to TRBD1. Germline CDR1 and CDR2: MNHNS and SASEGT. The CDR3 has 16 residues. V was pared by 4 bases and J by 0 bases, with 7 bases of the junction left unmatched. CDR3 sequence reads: CASSVVMDRGSYEQYF. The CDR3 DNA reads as TGTGCCAGCAGTGTAGTAATGGACAGGGGCTCCTACGAGCAGTACTTC.

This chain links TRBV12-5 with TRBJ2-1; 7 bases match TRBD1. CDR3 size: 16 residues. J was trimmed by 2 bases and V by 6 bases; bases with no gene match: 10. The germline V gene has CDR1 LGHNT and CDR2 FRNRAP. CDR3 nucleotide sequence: TGTGCTAGTGGCTCCAGGGGGTCCCAAACCTACAATGAGCAGTTCTTC. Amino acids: CASGSRGSQTYNEQFF. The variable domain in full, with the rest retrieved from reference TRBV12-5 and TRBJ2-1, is DARVTQTPRHKVTEMGQEVTMRCQPILGHNTVFWYRQTMMQGLELLAYFRNRAPLDDSGMPKDRFSAEMPDATLATLKIQPSEPRDSAVYFCASGSRGSQTYNEQFFGPGTRLTVL.

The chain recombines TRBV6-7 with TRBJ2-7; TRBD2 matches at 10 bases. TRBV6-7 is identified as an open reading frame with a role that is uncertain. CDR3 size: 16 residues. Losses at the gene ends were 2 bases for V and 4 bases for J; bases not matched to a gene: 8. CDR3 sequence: CASSYRPSGRSYEQYF. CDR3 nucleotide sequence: TGTGCCAGCAGTTACCGCCCTAGCGGGAGATCGTACGAGCAGTACTTC.

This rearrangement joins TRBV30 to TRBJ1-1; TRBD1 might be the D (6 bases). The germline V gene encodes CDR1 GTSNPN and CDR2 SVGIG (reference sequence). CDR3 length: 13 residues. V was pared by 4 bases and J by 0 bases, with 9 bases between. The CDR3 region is CAWNRDLNTEAFF. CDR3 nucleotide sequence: TGTGCCTGGAACAGGGATTTGAACACTGAAGCTTTCTTT. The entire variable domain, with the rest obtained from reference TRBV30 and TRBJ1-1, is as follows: SQTIHQWPATLVQPVGSPLSLECTVEGTSNPNLYWYRQAAGRGLQLLFYSVGIGQISSEVPQNLSASRPQDRQFILSSKKLLLSDSGFYLCAWNRDLNTEAFFGQGTRLTVV.